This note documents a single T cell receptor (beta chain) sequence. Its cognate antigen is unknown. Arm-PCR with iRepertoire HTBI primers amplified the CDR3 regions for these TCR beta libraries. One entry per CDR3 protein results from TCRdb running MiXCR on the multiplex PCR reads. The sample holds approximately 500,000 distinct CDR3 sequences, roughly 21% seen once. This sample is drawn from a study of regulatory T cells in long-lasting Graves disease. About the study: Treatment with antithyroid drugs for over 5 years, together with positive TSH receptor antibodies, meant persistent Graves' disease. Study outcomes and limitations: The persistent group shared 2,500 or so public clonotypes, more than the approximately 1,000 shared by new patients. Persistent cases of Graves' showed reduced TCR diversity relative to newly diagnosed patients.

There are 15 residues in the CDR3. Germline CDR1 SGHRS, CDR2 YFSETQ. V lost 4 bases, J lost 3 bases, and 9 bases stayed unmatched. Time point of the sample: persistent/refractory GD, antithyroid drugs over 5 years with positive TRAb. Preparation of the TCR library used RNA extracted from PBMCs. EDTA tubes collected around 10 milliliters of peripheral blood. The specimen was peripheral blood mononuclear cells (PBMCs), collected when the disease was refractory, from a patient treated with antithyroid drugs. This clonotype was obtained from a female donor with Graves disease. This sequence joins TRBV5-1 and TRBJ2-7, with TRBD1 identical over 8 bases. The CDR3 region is CASSTGQGRFYEQYF. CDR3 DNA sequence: TGCGCCAGCAGCACTGGACAGGGACGATTCTACGAGCAGTACTTC. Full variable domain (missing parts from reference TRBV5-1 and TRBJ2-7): KAGVTQTPRYLIKTRGQQVTLSCSPISGHRSVSWYQQTPGQGLQFLFEYFSETQRNKGNFPGRFSGRQFSNSRSEMNVSTLELGDSALYLCASSTGQGRFYEQYFGPGTRLTVT.